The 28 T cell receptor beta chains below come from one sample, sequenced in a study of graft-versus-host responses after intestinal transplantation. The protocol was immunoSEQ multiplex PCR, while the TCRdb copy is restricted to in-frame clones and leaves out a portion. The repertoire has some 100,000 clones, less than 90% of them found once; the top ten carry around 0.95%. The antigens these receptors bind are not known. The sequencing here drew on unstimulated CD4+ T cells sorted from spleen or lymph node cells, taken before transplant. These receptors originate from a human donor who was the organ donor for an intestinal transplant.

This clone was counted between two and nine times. This CDR3 is CASSLKPGTGGEYF. CDR3 nucleotides: TGTGCCAGCTCCCTCAAACCCGGGACAGGGGGGGAGTACTTC. The chain recombines TRBV18 with TRBJ2-4; 11 bases match TRBD1. In germline, CDR1 is KGHSH, CDR2 LQKENI. V lost 6 bases, J lost 14 bases, and 12 bases stayed unmatched. The CDR3 length is 14 residues. The full variable domain, with the rest looked up from reference TRBV18 and TRBJ2-4, is NAGVMQNPRHLVRRRGQEARLRCSPMKGHSHVYWYRQLPEEGLKFMVYLQKENIIDESGMPKERFSAEFPKEGPSILRIQQVVRGDSAAYFCASSLKPGTGGEYFGAGTRLSVL.

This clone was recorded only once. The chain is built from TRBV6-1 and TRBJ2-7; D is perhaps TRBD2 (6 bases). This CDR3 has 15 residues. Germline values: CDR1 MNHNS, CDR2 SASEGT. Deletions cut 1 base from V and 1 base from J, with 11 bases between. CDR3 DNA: TGTGCCAGCAGTGAAGGCTTGGGGGGATCCTACGAGCAGTACTTC. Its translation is CASSEGLGGSYEQYF.

The CDR3 DNA reads TGTGCCAGCTCATCCACCGGGACAATGACAGCTGGTGGCTACACCTTC. Protein: CASSSTGTMTAGGYTF. This chain links TRBV18 with TRBJ1-2; D perhaps matches TRBD1 (6 bases). V was clipped by 5 bases and J by 7 bases, with 23 bases between them. This CDR3 is 16 amino acids long. The germline V gene has CDR1 KGHSH and CDR2 LQKENI.

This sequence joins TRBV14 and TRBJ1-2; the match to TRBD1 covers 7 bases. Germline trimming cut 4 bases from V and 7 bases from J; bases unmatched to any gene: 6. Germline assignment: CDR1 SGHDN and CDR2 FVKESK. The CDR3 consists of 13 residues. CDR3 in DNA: TGTGCCAGCAGCCTGACAGGGAGTAGTGGCTACACCTTC. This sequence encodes CASSLTGSSGYTF.

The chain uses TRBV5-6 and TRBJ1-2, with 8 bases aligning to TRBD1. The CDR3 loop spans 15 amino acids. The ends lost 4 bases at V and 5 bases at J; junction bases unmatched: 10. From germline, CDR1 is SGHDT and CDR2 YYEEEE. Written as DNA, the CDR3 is TGTGCCAGCAGCCCCTCAGACAGGGGCAGGTATGGCTACACCTTC. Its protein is CASSPSDRGRYGYTF.

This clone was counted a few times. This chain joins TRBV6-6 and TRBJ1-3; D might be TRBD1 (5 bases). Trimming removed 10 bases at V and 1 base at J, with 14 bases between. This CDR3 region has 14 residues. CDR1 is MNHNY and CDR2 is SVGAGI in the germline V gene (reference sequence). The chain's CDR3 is CATSPQGSGNTIYF. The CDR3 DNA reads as TGTGCCACCAGCCCCCAGGGTTCTGGAAACACCATATATTTT.

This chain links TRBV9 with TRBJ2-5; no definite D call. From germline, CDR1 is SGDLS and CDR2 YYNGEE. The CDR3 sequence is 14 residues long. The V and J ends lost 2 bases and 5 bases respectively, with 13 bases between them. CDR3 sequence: CASSVTASEETQYF. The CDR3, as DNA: TGTGCCAGCAGCGTTACGGCGAGCGAGGAGACCCAGTACTTC.

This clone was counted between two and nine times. The CDR3 nucleotides read TGTGCCAGCAGCCAAGATCTCGGTAGTTCACCCCTCCACTTT. It yields the protein CASSQDLGSSPLHF. The chain is built from TRBV14 and TRBJ1-6; D uncertain. The CDR3 runs 14 residues. Per germline, CDR1 SGHDN and CDR2 FVKESK. The V gene lost 0 bases and the J gene lost 9 bases, with 9 bases spanning the gap. Using reference TRBV14 and TRBJ1-6 for the parts outside the CDR3, the full variable domain is EAGVTQFPSHSVIEKGQTVTLRCDPISGHDNLYWYRRVMGKEIKFLLHFVKESKQDESGMPNNRFLAERTGGTYSTLKVQPAELEDSGVYFCASSQDLGSSPLHFGNGTRLTVT.

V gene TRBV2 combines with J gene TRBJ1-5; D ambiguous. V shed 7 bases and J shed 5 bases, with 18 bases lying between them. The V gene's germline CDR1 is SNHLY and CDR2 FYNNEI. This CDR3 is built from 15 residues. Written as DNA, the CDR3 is TGTGCCAGCACCCCGAGCGGAGGAAGTCATCAGCCCCAGCATTTT. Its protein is CASTPSGGSHQPQHF.

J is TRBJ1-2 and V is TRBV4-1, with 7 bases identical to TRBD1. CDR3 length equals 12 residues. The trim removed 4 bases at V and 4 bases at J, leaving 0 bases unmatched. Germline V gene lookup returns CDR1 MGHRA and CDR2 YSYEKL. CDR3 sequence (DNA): TGCGCCAGCAGCCGGGACAGCTATGGCTACACCTTC. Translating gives CASSRDSYGYTF.

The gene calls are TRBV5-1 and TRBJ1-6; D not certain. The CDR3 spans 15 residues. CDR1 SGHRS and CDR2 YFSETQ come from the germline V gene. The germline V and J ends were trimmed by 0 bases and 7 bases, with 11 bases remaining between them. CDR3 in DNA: TGCGCCAGCAGCTTGGCGGGTGGGGAAAATTCACCCCTCCACTTT. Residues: CASSLAGGENSPLHF.

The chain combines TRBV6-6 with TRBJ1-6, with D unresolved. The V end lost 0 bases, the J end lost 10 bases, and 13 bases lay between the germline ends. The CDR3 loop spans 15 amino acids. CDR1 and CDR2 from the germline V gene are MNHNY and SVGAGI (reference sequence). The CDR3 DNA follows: TGTGCCAGCAGTTACTCGGTGGACGTTTCGTCACCCCTCCACTTT. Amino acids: CASSYSVDVSSPLHF.

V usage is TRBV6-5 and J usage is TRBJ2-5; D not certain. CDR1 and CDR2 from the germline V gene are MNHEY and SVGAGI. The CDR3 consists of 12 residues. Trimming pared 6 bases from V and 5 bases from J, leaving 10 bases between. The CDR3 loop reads CASSPSRETQYF. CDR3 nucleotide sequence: TGTGCCAGCAGCCCCTCGAGGGAGACCCAGTACTTC.

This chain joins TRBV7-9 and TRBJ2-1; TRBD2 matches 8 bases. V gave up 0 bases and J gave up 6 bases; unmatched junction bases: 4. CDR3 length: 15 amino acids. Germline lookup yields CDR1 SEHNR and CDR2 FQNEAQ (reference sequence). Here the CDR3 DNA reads TGTGCCAGCAGCTTAGCCGGGGGGGCTTTCAATGAGCAGTTCTTC. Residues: CASSLAGGAFNEQFF.

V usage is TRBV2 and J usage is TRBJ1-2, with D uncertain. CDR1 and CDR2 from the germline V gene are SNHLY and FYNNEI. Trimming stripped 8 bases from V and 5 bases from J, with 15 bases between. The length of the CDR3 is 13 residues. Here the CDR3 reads CASENIPGYGYTF. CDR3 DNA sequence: TGTGCCAGCGAGAATATCCCGGGGTATGGCTACACCTTC.

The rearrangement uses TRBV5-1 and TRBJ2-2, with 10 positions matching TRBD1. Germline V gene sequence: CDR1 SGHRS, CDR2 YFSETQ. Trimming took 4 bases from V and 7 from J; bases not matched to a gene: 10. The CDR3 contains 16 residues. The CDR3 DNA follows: TGCGCCAGCAGCCCCGGGGACAGGGGAGGCGGCGGGGAGCTGTTTTTT. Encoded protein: CASSPGDRGGGGELFF.

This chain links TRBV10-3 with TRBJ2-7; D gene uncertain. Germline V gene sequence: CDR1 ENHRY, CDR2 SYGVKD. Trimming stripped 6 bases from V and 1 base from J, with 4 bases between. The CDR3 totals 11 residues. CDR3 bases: TGTGCCATCAGCGGATCCTACGAGCAGTACTTC. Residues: CAISGSYEQYF.

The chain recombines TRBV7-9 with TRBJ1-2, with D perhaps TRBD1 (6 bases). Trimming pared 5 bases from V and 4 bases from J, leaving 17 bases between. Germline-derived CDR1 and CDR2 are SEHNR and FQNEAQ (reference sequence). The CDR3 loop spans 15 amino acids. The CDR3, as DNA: TGTGCCAGCAGCCCCGCCGGGGGGCTGCCCTATGGCTACACCTTC. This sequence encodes CASSPAGGLPYGYTF.

CDR3 amino acids: CASSEGTGGISNQPQHF. As DNA, the CDR3 is TGTGCCAGCAGTGAAGGGACAGGGGGTATTAGCAATCAGCCCCAGCATTTT. This chain uses TRBV6-1 with TRBJ1-5; 10 positions agree with TRBD1. V lost 1 base, J lost 0 bases, and 3 bases stayed unmatched. Germline V gives CDR1 MNHNS, CDR2 SASEGT. This CDR3 region has 17 residues.

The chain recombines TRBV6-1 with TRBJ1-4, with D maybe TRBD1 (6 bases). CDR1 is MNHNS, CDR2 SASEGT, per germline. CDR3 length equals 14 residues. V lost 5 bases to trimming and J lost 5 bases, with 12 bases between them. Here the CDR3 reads CASSRTDMNEKLFF. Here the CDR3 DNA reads TGTGCCAGCAGTCGGACAGACATGAATGAAAAACTGTTTTTT.

CDR3 region: CASSTLVDTQYF. CDR3 DNA: TGTGCCAGCAGCACCTTAGTAGATACGCAGTATTTT. V usage is TRBV6-6 and J usage is TRBJ2-3; D gene unclear. The V and J ends lost 6 bases and 5 bases respectively, with 9 bases between them. CDR3 length: 12 amino acids. Germline V gene data show CDR1 as MNHNY and CDR2 as SVGAGI (reference sequence).

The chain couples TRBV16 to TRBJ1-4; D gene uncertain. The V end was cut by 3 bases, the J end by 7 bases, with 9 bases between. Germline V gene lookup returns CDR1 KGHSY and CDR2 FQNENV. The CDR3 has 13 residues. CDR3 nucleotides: TGTGCCAGCAGCCAGGTGAGAGGTGAAAAACTGTTTTTT. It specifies CASSQVRGEKLFF.

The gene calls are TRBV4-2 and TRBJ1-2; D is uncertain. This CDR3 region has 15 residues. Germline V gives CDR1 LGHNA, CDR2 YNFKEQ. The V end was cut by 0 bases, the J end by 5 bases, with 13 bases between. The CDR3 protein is CASSQEGGSGYGYTF. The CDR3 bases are TGTGCCAGCAGCCAAGAGGGCGGATCTGGGTATGGCTACACCTTC.

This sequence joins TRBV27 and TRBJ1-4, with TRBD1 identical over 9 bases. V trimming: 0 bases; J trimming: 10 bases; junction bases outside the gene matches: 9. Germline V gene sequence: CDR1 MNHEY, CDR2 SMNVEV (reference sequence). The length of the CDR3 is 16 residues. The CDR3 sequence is CASSLSEGQGHGKLFF. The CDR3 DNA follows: TGTGCCAGCAGTTTATCGGAAGGACAGGGGCACGGAAAACTGTTTTTT.

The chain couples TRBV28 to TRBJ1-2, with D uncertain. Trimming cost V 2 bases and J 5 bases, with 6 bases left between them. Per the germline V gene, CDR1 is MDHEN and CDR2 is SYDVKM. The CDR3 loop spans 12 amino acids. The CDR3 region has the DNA TGTGCCAGCAGTTTAACCCCATATGGCTACACCTTC. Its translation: CASSLTPYGYTF.

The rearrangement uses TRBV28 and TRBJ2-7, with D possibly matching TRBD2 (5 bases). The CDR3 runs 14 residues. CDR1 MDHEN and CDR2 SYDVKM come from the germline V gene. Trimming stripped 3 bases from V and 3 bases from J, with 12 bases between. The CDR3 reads CASSFSGLNYEQYF. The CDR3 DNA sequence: TGTGCCAGCAGTTTTTCAGGACTTAACTACGAGCAGTACTTC.

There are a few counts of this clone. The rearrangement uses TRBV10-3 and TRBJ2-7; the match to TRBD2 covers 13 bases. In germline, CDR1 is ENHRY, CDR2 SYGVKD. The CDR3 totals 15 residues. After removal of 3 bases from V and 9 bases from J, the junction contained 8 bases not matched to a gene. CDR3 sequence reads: CAISDGTSGETRQYF. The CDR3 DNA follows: TGTGCCATCAGTGATGGGACTAGCGGGGAGACGAGGCAGTACTTC.

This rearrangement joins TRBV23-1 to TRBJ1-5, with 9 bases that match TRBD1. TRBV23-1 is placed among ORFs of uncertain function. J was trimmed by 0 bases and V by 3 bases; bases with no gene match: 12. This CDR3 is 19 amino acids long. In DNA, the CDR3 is TGCGCCAGCAGTCATCGGACAGGGGACAGCCGTTATAGCAATCAGCCCCAGCATTTT. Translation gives CASSHRTGDSRYSNQPQHF.